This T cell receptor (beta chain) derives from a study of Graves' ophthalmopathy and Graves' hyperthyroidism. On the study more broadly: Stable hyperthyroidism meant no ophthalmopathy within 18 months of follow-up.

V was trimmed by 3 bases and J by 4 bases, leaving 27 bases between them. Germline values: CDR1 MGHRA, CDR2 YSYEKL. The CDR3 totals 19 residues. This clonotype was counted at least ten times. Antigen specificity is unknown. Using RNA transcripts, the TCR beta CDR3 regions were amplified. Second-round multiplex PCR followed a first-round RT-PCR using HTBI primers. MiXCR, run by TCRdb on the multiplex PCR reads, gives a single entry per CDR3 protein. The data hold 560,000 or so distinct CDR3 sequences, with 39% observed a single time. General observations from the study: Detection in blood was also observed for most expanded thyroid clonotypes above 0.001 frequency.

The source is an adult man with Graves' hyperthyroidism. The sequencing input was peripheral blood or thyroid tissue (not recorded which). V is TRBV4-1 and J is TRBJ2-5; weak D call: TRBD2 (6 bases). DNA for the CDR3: TGCGCCAGCAGCCAGCCGGACATGTATCACGGGAGCGTGAGAGAGACCCAGTACTTC. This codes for CASSQPDMYHGSVRETQYF.